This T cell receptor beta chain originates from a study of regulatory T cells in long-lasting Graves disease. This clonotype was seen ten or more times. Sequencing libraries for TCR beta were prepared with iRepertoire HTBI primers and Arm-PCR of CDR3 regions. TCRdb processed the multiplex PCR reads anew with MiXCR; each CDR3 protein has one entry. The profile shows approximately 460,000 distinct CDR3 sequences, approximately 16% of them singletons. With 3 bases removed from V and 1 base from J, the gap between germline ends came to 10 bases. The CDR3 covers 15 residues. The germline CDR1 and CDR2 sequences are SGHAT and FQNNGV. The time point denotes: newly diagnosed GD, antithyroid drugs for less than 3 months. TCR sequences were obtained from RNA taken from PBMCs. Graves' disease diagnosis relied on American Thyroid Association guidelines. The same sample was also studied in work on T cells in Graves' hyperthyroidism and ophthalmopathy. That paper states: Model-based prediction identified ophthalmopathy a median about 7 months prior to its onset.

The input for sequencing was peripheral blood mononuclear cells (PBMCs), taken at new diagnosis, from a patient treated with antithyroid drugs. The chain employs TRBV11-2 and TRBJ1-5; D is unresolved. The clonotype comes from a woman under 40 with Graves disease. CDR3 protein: CASSLSPESNQPQHF. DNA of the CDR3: TGTGCCAGCAGCTTGAGCCCAGAAAGCAATCAGCCCCAGCATTTT.